One sample yielded the 16 T cell receptor beta chains listed below, sequenced in a study of vaccination effects on CD4 cells after COVID-19. At the end of roughly 9 days of culture, CD4+ T cells were isolated. Their recognized antigens are unknown. Some clones are missing from TCRdb's copy, which holds only in-frame ones; the method was immunoSEQ multiplex PCR. The table records about 48,000 clones, more than 65% of them present only once. The material sequenced was CD4+ T cells from PBMCs cultured without peptide, taken before COVID-19 vaccination. Receptor source: a human donor who received a COVID-19 vaccine.

The gene calls are TRBV19 and TRBJ1-5; D might be TRBD1 (6 bases). Germline V CDR1 and CDR2: LNHDA, SQIVND (reference sequence). The CDR3 has 16 residues. V was clipped by 4 bases and J by 0 bases, with 13 bases between them. This CDR3 is CASSKRTALSNQPQHF. The CDR3 DNA is TGTGCCAGTAGTAAAAGGACAGCGCTTAGCAATCAGCCCCAGCATTTT.

The rearrangement links TRBV30 to TRBJ1-2, with D possibly TRBD1 on 6 matching bases. CDR1 GTSNPN and CDR2 SVGIG come from the germline V gene (reference sequence). The V end lost 2 bases, the J end lost 2 bases, and 12 bases lay between the germline ends. The CDR3 extends over 14 amino acids. The chain's CDR3 is CAWSSDRSNYGYTF. The CDR3 DNA reads as TGTGCCTGGAGTTCTGACAGGAGCAACTATGGCTACACCTTC.

This clone has just a few counts. The chain carries TRBV19 and TRBJ2-7; TRBD2 agrees at 8 bases. Germline loops: CDR1 LNHDA, CDR2 SQIVND (reference sequence). The CDR3 has 14 amino acids. Trimming took 5 bases from V and 7 from J; bases not matched to a gene: 10. CDR3: CASSLAGGLGEQYF. The CDR3 nucleotides are TGTGCCAGTAGTCTGGCGGGAGGTCTCGGGGAGCAGTACTTC. The whole variable domain, filled in from reference TRBV19 and TRBJ2-7, reads DGGITQSPKYLFRKEGQNVTLSCEQNLNHDAMYWYRQDPGQGLRLIYYSQIVNDFQKGDIAEGYSVSREKKESFPLTVTSAQKNPTAFYLCASSLAGGLGEQYFGPGTRLTVT.

This clone was counted a single time. V gene TRBV20-1 combines with J gene TRBJ1-1; D possibly corresponds to TRBD1 (5 bases). This CDR3 spans 11 amino acids. Trimming removed 3 bases at V and 6 bases at J, with 8 bases between. In germline, CDR1 is DFQATT, CDR2 SNEGSKA (reference sequence). CDR3 in amino acids: CSASRGAEAFF. The CDR3 DNA sequence: TGCAGTGCTAGTCGGGGGGCTGAAGCTTTCTTT.

Regarding this clone: Other DNA sequences in the sample encode the same CDR3. The V and J genes are TRBV5-1 and TRBJ2-7, with D perhaps TRBD2 (6 bases). The germline gives CDR1 SGHRS, CDR2 YFSETQ. Between the trimmed V and J ends, which lost 3 bases and 3 bases, there was a span of 10 bases. The CDR3 runs 13 residues. This CDR3 reads CASSSGDVYEQYF. The CDR3 DNA sequence: TGCGCCAGCAGCTCGGGGGACGTCTACGAGCAGTACTTC.

This clone was observed a few times. The rearrangement joins TRBV9 to TRBJ1-4; 8 bases map to TRBD1. CDR3 length: 14 amino acids. After removal of 4 bases from V and 8 bases from J, the junction contained 7 bases not matched to a gene. CDR1 is SGDLS, CDR2 YYNGEE, per germline. In DNA form, the CDR3 reads TGTGCCAGCAGCTTCCGACAGGGGTCGGAAAAACTGTTTTTT. It is translated as CASSFRQGSEKLFF.

The chain has TRBV7-9 and TRBJ1-2, with 11 bases lining up with TRBD1. This CDR3 is built from 15 residues. V lost 0 bases to trimming and J lost 6 bases; unmatched junction nucleotides: 3. Germline V gives CDR1 SEHNR, CDR2 FQNEAQ (reference sequence). CDR3 sequence: CASSLAGTGGHGYTF. For the CDR3, the DNA is TGTGCCAGCAGCTTAGCGGGGACAGGGGGACATGGCTACACCTTC.

This chain uses TRBV7-8 with TRBJ2-2; perhaps TRBD2 as D (5 bases). Per the germline V gene, CDR1 is SGHVS and CDR2 is FQNEAQ. This CDR3 region has 14 residues. V gave up 1 base and J gave up 6 bases, with 9 bases separating them. The CDR3 sequence: CASSLDRGSGELFF. CDR3 coding DNA: TGTGCCAGCAGCTTAGATCGGGGTTCCGGGGAGCTGTTTTTT. The variable domain in full, completed from reference TRBV7-8 and TRBJ2-2, reads GAGVSQSPRYKVAKRGQDVALRCDPISGHVSLFWYQQALGQGPEFLTYFQNEAQLDKSGLPSDRFFAERPEGSVSTLKIQRTQQEDSAVYLCASSLDRGSGELFFGEGSRLTVL.

The chain has TRBV5-5 and TRBJ2-3; D remains ambiguous. Per the germline V gene, CDR1 is SGHKS and CDR2 is YYEKEE (reference sequence). V dropped 0 bases and J dropped 4 bases, with 9 bases sitting between them. There are 14 residues in the CDR3. The DNA for the CDR3 is TGTGCCAGCAGCTTGGGGGGTGGTGCAGATACGCAGTATTTT. The encoded protein is CASSLGGGADTQYF.

The gene calls are TRBV14 and TRBJ1-1, with D hard to call. This CDR3 contains 14 residues. Germline V gene lookup returns CDR1 SGHDN and CDR2 FVKESK. V lost 1 base, J lost 10 bases, and 16 bases lay in between. The CDR3 nucleotides read TGTGCCAGCAGCCAAGGGGTACTAGGGAGTTCAGCTTTCTTT. Translation: CASSQGVLGSSAFF.

The CDR3 region has the DNA TGTGCCAGCAGCGTAGCCTCAGGACACCAGCGGGCTGAAGCTTTCTTT. Encoded protein: CASSVASGHQRAEAFF. This chain connects TRBV9 to TRBJ1-1; tentative D call: TRBD1 (5 bases). The germline gives CDR1 SGDLS, CDR2 YYNGEE. V was clipped by 0 bases and J by 6 bases, with 18 bases between them. The CDR3 loop spans 16 amino acids.

The chain joins TRBV19 to TRBJ2-7, with TRBD2 matching over 7 bases. The trim removed 2 bases at V and 0 bases at J, leaving 1 base unmatched. CDR1 LNHDA and CDR2 SQIVND come from the germline V gene (reference sequence). CDR3 length: 14 residues. This CDR3 reads CASSISGTSYEQYF. The CDR3 nucleotides read TGTGCCAGTAGTATAAGCGGGACCTCCTACGAGCAGTACTTC.

This clone was seen only once. The CDR3 DNA sequence: TGTGCCAGCAGCGACGGAACGGGAGGGTACGAGCAGTACTTC. It is translated as CASSDGTGGYEQYF. V gene TRBV7-3 combines with J gene TRBJ2-7, with 8 bases identical to TRBD2. The CDR3 consists of 14 residues. Germline CDR1 reads SGHTA; CDR2 reads FQGTGA. V shed 5 bases, J shed 4 bases, and the junction held 7 bases outside the gene matches.

This clone appeared a single time. V gene TRBV28 combines with J gene TRBJ2-7, with D tentatively TRBD1 (5 bases). Germline-derived CDR1 and CDR2 are MDHEN and SYDVKM. Between the trimmed V and J ends, which lost 5 bases and 3 bases, there was a span of 14 bases. The CDR3 totals 14 residues. Here the CDR3 reads CASSGAGPRYEQYF. CDR3 sequence (DNA): TGTGCCAGCAGTGGGGCTGGACCGCGCTACGAGCAGTACTTC.

The chain carries TRBV6-5 and TRBJ1-2; 7 bases line up with TRBD1. Losses at the gene ends were 6 bases for V and 2 bases for J; bases not matched to a gene: 3. CDR1 and CDR2 (germline): MNHEY, SVGAGI. This CDR3 comprises 13 residues. The CDR3 is CASRPGQNYGYTF. DNA for the CDR3: TGTGCCAGCAGGCCGGGACAGAACTATGGCTACACCTTC.

The genes are TRBV27 and TRBJ1-6; TRBD1 might be the D (6 bases). The germline V gene has CDR1 MNHEY and CDR2 SMNVEV (reference sequence). Deletions cut 5 bases from V and 9 bases from J, with 17 bases between. This CDR3 spans 15 amino acids. The CDR3 DNA sequence: TGTGCCAGCAGTCCGCAACAGGGTACGGGTTCACCCCTCCACTTT. Its translation: CASSPQQGTGSPLHF.